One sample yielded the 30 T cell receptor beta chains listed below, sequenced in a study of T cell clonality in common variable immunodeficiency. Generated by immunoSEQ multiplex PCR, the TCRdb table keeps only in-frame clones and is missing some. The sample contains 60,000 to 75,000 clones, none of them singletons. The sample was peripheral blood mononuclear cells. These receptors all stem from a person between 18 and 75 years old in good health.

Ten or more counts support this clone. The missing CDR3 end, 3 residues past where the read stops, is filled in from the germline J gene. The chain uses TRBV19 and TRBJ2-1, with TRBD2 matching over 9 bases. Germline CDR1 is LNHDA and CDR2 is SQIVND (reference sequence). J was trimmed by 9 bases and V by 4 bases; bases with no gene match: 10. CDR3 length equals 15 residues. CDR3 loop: CASSTHGSGRGEQFF. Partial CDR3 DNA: TGTGCCAGTAGTACCCATGGTAGCGGGAGAGGTGAG.

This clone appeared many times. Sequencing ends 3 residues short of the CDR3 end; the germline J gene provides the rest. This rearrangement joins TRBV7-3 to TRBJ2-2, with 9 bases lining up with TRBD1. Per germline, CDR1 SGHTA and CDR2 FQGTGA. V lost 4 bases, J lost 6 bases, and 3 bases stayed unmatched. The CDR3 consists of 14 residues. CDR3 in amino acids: CASSSTGGPGELFF. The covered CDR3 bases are TGTGCCAGCAGCTCCACAGGGGGCCCCGGGGAG. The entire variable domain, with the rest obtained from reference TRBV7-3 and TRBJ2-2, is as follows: GAGVSQTPSNKVTEKGKYVELRCDPISGHTALYWYRQSLGQGPEFLIYFQGTGAADDSGLPNDRFFAVRPEGSVSTLKIQRTERGDSAVYLCASSSTGGPGELFFGEGSRLTVL.

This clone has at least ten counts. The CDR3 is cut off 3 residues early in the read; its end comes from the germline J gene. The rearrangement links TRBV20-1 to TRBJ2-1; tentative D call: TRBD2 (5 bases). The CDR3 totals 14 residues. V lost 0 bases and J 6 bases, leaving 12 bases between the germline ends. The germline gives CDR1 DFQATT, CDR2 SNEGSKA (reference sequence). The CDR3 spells CSARDPDSANEQFF. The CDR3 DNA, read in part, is TGCAGTGCTAGAGATCCGGACTCCGCCAATGAG.

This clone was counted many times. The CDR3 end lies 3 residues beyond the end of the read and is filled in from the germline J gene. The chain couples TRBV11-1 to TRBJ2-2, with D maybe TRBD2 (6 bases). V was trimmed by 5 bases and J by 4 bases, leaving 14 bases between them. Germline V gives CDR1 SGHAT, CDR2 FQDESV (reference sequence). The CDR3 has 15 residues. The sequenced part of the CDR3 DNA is TGTGCCAGCAGCAGTGGGACTTACCCCACCGGGGAG. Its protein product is CASSSGTYPTGE. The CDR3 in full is CASSSGTYPTGELFF.

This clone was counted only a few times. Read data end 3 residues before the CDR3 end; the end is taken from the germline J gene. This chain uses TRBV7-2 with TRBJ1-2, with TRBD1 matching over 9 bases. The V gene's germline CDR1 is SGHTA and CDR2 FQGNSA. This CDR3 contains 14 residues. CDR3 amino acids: CASSPQGASGNYTF. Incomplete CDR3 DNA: TGTGCCAGCAGCCCACAGGGGGCTAGCGGGAAC.

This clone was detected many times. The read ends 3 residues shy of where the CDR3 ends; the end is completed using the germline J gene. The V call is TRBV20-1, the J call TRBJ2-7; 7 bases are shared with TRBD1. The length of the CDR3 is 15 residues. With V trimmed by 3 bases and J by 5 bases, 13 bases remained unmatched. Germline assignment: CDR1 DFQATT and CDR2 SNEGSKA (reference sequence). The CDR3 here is CSARNLGDSGDEQYF. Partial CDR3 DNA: TGCAGTGCTAGGAATTTGGGGGACAGTGGGGACGAG.

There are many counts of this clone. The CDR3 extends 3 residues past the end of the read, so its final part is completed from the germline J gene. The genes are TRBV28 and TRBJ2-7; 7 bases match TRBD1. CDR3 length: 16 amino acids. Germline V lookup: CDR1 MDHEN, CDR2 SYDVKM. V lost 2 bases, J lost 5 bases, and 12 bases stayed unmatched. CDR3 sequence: CASSLPPRGSNDEQYF. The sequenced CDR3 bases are TGTGCCAGCAGTTTACCACCCAGGGGGAGTAATGACGAG.

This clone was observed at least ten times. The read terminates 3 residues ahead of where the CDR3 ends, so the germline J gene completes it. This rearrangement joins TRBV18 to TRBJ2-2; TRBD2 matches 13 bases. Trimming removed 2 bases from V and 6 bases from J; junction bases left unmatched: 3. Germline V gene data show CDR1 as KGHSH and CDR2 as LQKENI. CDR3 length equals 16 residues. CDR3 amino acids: CASSPGTSGISGELFF. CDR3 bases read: TGTGCCAGCTCACCAGGGACTAGCGGGATTTCCGGGGAG. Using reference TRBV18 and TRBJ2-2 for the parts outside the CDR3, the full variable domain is NAGVMQNPRHLVRRRGQEARLRCSPMKGHSHVYWYRQLPEEGLKFMVYLQKENIIDESGMPKERFSAEFPKEGPSILRIQQVVRGDSAAYFCASSPGTSGISGELFFGEGSRLTVL.

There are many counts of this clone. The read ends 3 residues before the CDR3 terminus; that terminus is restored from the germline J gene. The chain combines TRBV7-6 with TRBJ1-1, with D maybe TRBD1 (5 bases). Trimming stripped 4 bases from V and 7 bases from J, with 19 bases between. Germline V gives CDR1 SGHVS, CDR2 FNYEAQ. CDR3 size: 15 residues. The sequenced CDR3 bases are TGTGCCAGCAGCTCCAGTGTAAGGGGTTCAATTGAA. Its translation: CASSSSVRGSIE. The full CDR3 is CASSSSVRGSIEAFF.

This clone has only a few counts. The CDR3 is CASSLASGQTSTDTQYF. The DNA read from the CDR3 is TGTGCCAGCAGCTTAGCTTCAGGGCAAACTAGCACAGATACG. This chain connects TRBV7-2 to TRBJ2-3, with D possibly TRBD1 on 5 matching bases. The read falls 3 residues short of the CDR3 end, and the missing part is taken from the germline J gene. Germline V gene sequence: CDR1 SGHTA, CDR2 FQGNSA. Trimming removed 0 bases from V and 0 bases from J, with 13 bases in between. The CDR3 sequence is 17 residues long.

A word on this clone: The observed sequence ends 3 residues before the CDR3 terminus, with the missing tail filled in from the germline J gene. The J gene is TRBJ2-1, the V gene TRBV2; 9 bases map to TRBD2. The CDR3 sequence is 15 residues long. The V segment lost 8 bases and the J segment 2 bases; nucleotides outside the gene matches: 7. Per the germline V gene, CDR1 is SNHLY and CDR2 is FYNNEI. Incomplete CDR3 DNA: TGTGCCAGCCAACGACTAGCGGCAACCTACAATGAG. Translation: CASQRLAATYNE. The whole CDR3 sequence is CASQRLAATYNEQFF.

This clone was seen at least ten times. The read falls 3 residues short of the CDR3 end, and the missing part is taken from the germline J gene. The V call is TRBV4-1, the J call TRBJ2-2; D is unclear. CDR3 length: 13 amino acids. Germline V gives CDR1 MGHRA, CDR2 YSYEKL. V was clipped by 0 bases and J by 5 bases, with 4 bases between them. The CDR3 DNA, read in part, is TGCGCCAGCAGCCAAGATCGGACCGGGGAG. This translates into CASSQDRTGE. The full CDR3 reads CASSQDRTGELFF.

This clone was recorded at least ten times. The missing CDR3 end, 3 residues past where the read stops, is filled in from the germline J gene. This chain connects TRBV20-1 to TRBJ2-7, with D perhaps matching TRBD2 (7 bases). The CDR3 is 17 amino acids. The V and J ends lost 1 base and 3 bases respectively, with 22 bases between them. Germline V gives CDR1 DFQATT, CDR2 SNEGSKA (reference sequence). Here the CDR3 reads CSARAFEGGADDYEQYF. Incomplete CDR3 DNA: TGCAGTGCTAGAGCGTTCGAGGGGGGGGCGGACGACTACGAG.

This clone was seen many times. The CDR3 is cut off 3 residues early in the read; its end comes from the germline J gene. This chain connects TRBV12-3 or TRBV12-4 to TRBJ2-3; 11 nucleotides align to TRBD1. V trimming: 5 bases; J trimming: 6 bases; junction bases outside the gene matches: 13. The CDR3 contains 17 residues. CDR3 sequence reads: CASSTPGQGEVRDTQYF. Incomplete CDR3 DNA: TGTGCCAGCAGTACACCGGGACAGGGGGAAGTAAGGGATACG.

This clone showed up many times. The CDR3 loop reads CASSDSGVKNIQYF. The sequenced CDR3 bases are TGTGCCAGCAGTGACTCCGGGGTCAAAAACATT. This sequence joins TRBV2 and TRBJ2-4; a weak D match, TRBD2 (5 bases). With the read ending 3 residues before the CDR3 end, the germline J gene is used to fill in that end. Trimming cost V 3 bases and J 3 bases, with 9 bases left between them. This CDR3 has 14 residues. Germline loops: CDR1 SNHLY, CDR2 FYNNEI.

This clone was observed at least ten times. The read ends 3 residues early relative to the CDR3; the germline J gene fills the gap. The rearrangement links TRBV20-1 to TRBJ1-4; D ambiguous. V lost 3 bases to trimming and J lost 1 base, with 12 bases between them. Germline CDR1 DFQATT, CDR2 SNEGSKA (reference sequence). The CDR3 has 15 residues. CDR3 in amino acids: CSARAFGETNEKLFF. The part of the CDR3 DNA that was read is TGCAGTGCTAGGGCCTTCGGGGAAACTAATGAAAAA.

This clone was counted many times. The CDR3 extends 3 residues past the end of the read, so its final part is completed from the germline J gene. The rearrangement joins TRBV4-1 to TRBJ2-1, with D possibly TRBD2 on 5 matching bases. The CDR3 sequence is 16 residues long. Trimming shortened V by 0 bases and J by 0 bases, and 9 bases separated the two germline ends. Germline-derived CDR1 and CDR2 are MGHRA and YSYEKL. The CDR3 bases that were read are TGCGCCAGCAGCCAAGAATACACTAGCTCCTACAATGAG. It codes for CASSQEYTSSYNE. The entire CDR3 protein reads CASSQEYTSSYNEQFF.

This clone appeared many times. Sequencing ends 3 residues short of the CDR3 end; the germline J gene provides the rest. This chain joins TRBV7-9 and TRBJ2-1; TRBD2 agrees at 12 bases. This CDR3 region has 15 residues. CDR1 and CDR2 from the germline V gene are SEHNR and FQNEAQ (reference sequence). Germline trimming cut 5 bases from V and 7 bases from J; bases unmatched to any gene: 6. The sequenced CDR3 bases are TGTGCCAGCAGCCCGCCCGGGACTAGCGGGAATGAG. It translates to CASSPPGTSGNE. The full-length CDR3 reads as CASSPPGTSGNEQFF.

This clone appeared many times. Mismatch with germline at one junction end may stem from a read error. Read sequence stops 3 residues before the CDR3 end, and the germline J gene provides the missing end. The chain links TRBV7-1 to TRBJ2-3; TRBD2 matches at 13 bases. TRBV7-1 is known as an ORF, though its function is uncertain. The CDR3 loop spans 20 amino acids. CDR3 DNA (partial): TGTGCCAGCAGCCCAGCGGGGGGACTAGCGGGACCAAGGAGCACAGATACG. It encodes CASSPAGGLAGPRSTDT. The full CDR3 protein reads CASSPAGGLAGPRSTDTQYF.

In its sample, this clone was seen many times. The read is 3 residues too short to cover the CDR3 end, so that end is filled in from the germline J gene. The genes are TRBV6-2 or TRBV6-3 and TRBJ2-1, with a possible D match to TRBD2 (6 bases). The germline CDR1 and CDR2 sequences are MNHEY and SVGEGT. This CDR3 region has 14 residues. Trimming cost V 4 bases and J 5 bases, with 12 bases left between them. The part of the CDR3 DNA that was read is TGTGCCAGCAGTTCGACTAGAGGGGACAATGAG. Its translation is CASSSTRGDNE. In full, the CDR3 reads CASSSTRGDNEQFF.

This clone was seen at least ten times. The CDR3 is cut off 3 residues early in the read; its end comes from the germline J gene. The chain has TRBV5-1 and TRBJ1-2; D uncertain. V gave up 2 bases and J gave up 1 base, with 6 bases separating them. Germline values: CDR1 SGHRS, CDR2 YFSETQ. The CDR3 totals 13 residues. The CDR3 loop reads CASSFQDNYGYTF. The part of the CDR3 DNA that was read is TGCGCCAGCAGCTTCCAGGATAACTATGGC.

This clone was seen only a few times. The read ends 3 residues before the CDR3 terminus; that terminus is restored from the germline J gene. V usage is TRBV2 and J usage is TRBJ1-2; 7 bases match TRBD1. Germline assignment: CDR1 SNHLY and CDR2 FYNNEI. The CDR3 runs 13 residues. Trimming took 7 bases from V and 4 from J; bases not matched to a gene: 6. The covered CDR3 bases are TGTGCCAGCACTAATGAGGGGGCCTATGGC. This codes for CASTNEGAYG. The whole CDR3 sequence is CASTNEGAYGYTF.

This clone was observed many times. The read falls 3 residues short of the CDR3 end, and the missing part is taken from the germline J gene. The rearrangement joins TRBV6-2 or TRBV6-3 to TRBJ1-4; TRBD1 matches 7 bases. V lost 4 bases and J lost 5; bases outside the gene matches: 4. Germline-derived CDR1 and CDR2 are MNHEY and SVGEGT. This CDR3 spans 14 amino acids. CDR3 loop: CASSSDRRNEKLFF. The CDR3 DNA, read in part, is TGTGCCAGCAGTTCGGACAGGCGGAATGAAAAA.

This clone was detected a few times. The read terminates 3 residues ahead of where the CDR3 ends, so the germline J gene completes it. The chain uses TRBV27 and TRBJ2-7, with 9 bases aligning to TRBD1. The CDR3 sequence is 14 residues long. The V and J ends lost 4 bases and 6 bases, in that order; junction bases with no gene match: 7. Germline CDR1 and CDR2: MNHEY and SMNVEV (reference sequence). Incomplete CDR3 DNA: TGTGCCAGCAGTTGGCGGACAGGGGCCTTCGAG. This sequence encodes CASSWRTGAFE. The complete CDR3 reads CASSWRTGAFEQYF.

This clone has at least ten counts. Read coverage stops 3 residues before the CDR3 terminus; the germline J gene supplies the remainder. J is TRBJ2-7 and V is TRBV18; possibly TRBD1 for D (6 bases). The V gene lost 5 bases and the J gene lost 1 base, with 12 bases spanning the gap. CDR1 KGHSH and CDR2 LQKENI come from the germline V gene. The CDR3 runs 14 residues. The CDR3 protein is CASSSTTGSYEQYF. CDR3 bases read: TGTGCCAGCTCATCGACGACAGGTTCCTACGAG.

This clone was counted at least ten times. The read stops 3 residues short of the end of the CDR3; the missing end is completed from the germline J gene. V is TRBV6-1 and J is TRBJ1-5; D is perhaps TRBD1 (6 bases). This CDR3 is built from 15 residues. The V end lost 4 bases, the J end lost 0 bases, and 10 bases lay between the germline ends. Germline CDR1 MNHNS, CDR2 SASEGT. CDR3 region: CASSGTADSNQPQHF. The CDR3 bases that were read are TGTGCCAGCAGTGGGACAGCCGATAGCAATCAGCCC.

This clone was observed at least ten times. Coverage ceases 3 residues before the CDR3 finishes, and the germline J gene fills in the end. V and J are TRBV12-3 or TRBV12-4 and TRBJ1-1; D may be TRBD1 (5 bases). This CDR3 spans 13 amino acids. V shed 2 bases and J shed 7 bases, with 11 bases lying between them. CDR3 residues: CASSLTGELEAFF. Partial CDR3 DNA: TGTGCCAGCAGTTTAACGGGGGAACTTGAA.

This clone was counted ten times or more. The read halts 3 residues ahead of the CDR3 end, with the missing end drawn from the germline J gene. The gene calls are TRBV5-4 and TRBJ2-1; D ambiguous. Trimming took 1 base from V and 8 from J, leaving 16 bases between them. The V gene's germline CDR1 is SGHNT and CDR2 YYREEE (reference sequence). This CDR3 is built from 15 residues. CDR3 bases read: TGTGCCAGCAGCTTGTTTGGAGTAAGGGTGCATGAG. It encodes CASSLFGVRVHE. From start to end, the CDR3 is CASSLFGVRVHEQFF.

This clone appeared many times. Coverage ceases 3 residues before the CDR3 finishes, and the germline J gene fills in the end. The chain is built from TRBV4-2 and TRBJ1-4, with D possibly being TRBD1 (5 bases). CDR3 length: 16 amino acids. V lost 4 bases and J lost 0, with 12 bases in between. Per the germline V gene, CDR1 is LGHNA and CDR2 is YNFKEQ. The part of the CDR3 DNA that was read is TGTGCCAGCAGCCTTCCCCAGGGAACAACTAATGAAAAA. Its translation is CASSLPQGTTNEK. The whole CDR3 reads CASSLPQGTTNEKLFF.

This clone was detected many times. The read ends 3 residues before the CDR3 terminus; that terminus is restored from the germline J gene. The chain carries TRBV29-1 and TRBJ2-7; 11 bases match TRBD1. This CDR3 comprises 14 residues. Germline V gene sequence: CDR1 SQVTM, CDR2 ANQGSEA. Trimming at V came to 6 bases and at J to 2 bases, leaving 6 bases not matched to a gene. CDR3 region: CSVTPGQGAYEQYF. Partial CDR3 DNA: TGCAGCGTGACCCCGGGACAGGGGGCCTACGAG.